The 17 T cell receptor beta chains below come from one sample, sequenced in a study of OX40 agonist ivuxolimab in advanced cancers. Libraries were constructed by the immunoSEQ multiplex PCR assay. Imported from immuneACCESS, the table was reduced by TCRdb to in-frame sequences with V and J called. These copies leave out some clones; in studies compared against another copy, an unresolved V gene accounts for under half, and the cause of the remainder is not known. This sample gives approximately 90,000 clones in total; around 82% of them show up just once. The top ten hold 3.5% to 4% of the sample. Sequenced material: CD4+ or CD8+ T cells sorted from blood, taken in a trial of the OX40 agonist ivuxolimab. These receptors were taken from an adult with an advanced solid tumor such as melanoma, head and neck, liver or kidney cancer.

CDR3 amino acids: CASSQELTVETQYF. The CDR3 coding sequence is TGTGCCAGCAGCCAAGAACTGACAGTTGAGACCCAGTACTTC. The V gene is TRBV14, the J gene TRBJ2-5, with D tentatively TRBD1 (5 bases). From germline, CDR1 is SGHDN and CDR2 FVKESK. This CDR3 is 14 amino acids long. Trimming took 0 bases from V and 5 from J, leaving 10 bases between them. The entire variable domain, with the rest obtained from reference TRBV14 and TRBJ2-5, is as follows: EAGVTQFPSHSVIEKGQTVTLRCDPISGHDNLYWYRRVMGKEIKFLLHFVKESKQDESGMPNNRFLAERTGGTYSTLKVQPAELEDSGVYFCASSQELTVETQYFGPGTRLLVL.

This clone has more than one count but fewer than ten. This chain uses TRBV6-1 with TRBJ2-2; D unclear. The CDR3 is 11 amino acids. Germline V gives CDR1 MNHNS, CDR2 SASEGT. V shed 4 bases and J shed 6 bases, with 3 bases lying between them. CDR3 region: CASSGAGELFF. As DNA, the CDR3 is TGTGCCAGCAGTGGGGCCGGGGAGCTGTTTTTT.

The chain links TRBV4-2 to TRBJ2-1, with TRBD2 matching over 12 bases. Germline lookup yields CDR1 LGHNA and CDR2 YNFKEQ. J was trimmed by 9 bases and V by 1 base; bases with no gene match: 4. The CDR3 length is 15 residues. The CDR3 DNA reads as TGTGCCAGCAGCCAAGGGACTAGCGGGAAGGGTGAGCAGTTCTTC. Translating it yields CASSQGTSGKGEQFF.

The chain uses TRBV27 and TRBJ2-2, with D perhaps matching TRBD1 or TRBD2 (5 bases each). The CDR3 is 17 residues long. V gave up 4 bases and J gave up 1 base, with 16 bases separating them. The germline CDR1 and CDR2 sequences are MNHEY and SMNVEV (reference sequence). The CDR3, as DNA: TGTGCCAGCAGTTCCGTTCTGGGACCTAAGAACACCGGGGAGCTGTTTTTT. Protein product: CASSSVLGPKNTGELFF.

The V and J genes are TRBV5-1 and TRBJ2-5; no definite D call. The CDR3 totals 13 residues. Trimming pared 7 bases from V and 7 bases from J, leaving 17 bases between. Germline lookup yields CDR1 SGHRS and CDR2 YFSETQ. Written as DNA, the CDR3 is TGCGCCAGCTGGAACCCCTCGGCAGGGACCCAGTACTTC. Protein product: CASWNPSAGTQYF.

CDR3 sequence reads: CASSLALQENTEAFF. The CDR3 nucleotides are TGTGCCAGCAGCTTGGCCCTCCAGGAAAACACTGAAGCTTTCTTT. The chain recombines TRBV5-8 with TRBJ1-1; no clear D. The CDR3 covers 15 residues. V lost 0 bases and J 2 bases, leaving 11 bases between the germline ends. Germline assignment: CDR1 SGHTS and CDR2 YDEGEE. The complete variable domain, with remaining parts taken from reference TRBV5-8 and TRBJ1-1, reads EAGVTQSPTHLIKTRGQQATLRCSPISGHTSVYWYQQALGLGLQFLLWYDEGEERNRGNFPPRFSGRQFPNYSSELNVNALELEDSALYLCASSLALQENTEAFFGQGTRLTVV.

The chain joins TRBV28 to TRBJ1-5, with a weak D call TRBD1 (6 bases). V lost 9 bases to trimming and J lost 3 bases, with 15 bases between them. The germline V gene encodes CDR1 MDHEN and CDR2 SYDVKM. CDR3 length: 14 amino acids. The CDR3 DNA is TGTGCCAGTTCGTGGGGGCAGTACAATCAGCCCCAGCATTTT. It is translated as CASSWGQYNQPQHF.

This chain joins TRBV28 and TRBJ2-7; the match to TRBD1 covers 8 bases. Trimming removed 8 bases from V and 5 bases from J; junction bases left unmatched: 8. CDR1 and CDR2 from the germline V gene are MDHEN and SYDVKM. The CDR3 loop spans 13 amino acids. CDR3 coding DNA: TGTGCCAGCGCGACAGGGGCGGAAAACGAGCAGTACTTC. As protein: CASATGAENEQYF.

V and J are TRBV6-5 and TRBJ2-5; D possibly corresponds to TRBD1 (6 bases). Germline-derived CDR1 and CDR2 are MNHEY and SVGAGI. V lost 7 bases, J lost 5 bases, and 17 bases lay in between. The CDR3 covers 14 residues. The CDR3 bases are TGTGCCAGCACCACGGGGCAGGGGAAGGAGACCCAGTACTTC. It translates to CASTTGQGKETQYF.

The J gene is TRBJ1-5, the V gene TRBV28; 12 bases line up with TRBD1. The CDR3 sequence is 14 residues long. The germline gives CDR1 MDHEN, CDR2 SYDVKM. V trimming: 8 bases; J trimming: 7 bases; junction bases outside the gene matches: 6. CDR3 nucleotide sequence: TGTGCCAGCCACCGGGACAGGGGGCGGCAGCCCCAGCATTTT. It translates to CASHRDRGRQPQHF.

This sequence joins TRBV7-6 and TRBJ2-7; D not certain. The V gene lost 5 bases and the J gene lost 5 bases, with 16 bases spanning the gap. CDR3 length: 14 residues. CDR1 and CDR2 (germline): SGHVS, FNYEAQ. The CDR3 sequence: CASSPTLGVHEQYF. CDR3 bases: TGTGCCAGCAGCCCGACTCTAGGAGTCCACGAGCAGTACTTC.

The DNA of the CDR3 is TGTGCCAGCAGTGAAGGAGGGACAGGGGGCACAGATACGCAGTATTTT. Residues: CASSEGGTGGTDTQYF. This chain links TRBV6-1 with TRBJ2-3; 10 bases agree with TRBD1. CDR3 length: 16 residues. Germline trimming cut 1 base from V and 1 base from J; bases unmatched to any gene: 2. Germline-derived CDR1 and CDR2 are MNHNS and SASEGT.

This clone was observed a few times. The J gene is TRBJ2-7, the V gene TRBV6-6; D is possibly TRBD1 (6 bases). CDR3 length: 12 residues. Trimming pared 2 bases from V and 5 bases from J, leaving 7 bases between. Per the germline V gene, CDR1 is MNHNY and CDR2 is SVGAGI (reference sequence). CDR3 sequence (DNA): TGTGCCAGCAGTTACACAGGGAACGAGCAGTACTTC. It encodes CASSYTGNEQYF.

The chain is built from TRBV7-9 and TRBJ2-2; 8 nucleotides line up with TRBD2. The CDR3 totals 17 residues. The V and J ends lost 2 bases and 3 bases, in that order; junction bases with no gene match: 8. In germline, CDR1 is SEHNR, CDR2 FQNEAQ (reference sequence). CDR3 in DNA: TGTGCCAGCAGCTTACTCTTTAGCGGGAAGGACACCGGGGAGCTGTTTTTT. It specifies CASSLLFSGKDTGELFF.

J is TRBJ2-1 and V is TRBV7-3, with a weak D call TRBD1 (6 bases). Trimming removed 5 bases at V and 6 bases at J, with 17 bases between. The CDR3 runs to 15 residues. CDR1 and CDR2 from the germline V gene are SGHTA and FQGTGA. Here the CDR3 reads CASSRRDNKGNEQFF. CDR3 nucleotide sequence: TGTGCCAGCAGCCGCCGGGACAACAAAGGCAATGAGCAGTTCTTC.

The chain couples TRBV2 to TRBJ1-6; 7 nucleotides match TRBD1. The CDR3 has 15 amino acids. Germline V gives CDR1 SNHLY, CDR2 FYNNEI. V lost 7 bases and J lost 9; bases outside the gene matches: 12. DNA for the CDR3: TGTGCCAGCAAAACAGGGGAAGGGGAAAGTTCACCCCTCCACTTT. As protein: CASKTGEGESSPLHF.

The chain has TRBV2 and TRBJ2-7; tentatively, D is TRBD1 or TRBD2 (5 bases each). Germline loops: CDR1 SNHLY, CDR2 FYNNEI. The V end was cut by 7 bases, the J end by 6 bases, with 13 bases between. The length of the CDR3 is 12 residues. CDR3 nucleotide sequence: TGTGCCAGCACCGGGGCCGGGTCCGAGCAGTACTTC. It specifies CASTGAGSEQYF.